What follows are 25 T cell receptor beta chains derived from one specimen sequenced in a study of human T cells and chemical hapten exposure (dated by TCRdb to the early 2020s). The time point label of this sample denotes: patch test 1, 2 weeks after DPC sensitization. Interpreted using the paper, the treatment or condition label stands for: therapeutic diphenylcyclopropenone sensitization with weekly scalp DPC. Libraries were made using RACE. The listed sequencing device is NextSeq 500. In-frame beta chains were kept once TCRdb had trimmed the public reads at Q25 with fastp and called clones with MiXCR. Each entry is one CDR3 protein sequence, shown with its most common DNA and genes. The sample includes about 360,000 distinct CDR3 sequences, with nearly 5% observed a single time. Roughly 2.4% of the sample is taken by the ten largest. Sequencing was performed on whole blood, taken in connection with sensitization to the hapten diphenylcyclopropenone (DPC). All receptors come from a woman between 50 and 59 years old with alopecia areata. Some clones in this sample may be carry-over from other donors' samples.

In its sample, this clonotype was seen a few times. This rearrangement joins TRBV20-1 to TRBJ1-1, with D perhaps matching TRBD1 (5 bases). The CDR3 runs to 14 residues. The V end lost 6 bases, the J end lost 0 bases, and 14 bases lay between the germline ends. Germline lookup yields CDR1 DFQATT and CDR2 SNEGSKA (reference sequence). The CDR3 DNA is TGCAGTGCGGTCCCGGGACTTCTGAACACTGAAGCTTTCTTT. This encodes CSAVPGLLNTEAFF.

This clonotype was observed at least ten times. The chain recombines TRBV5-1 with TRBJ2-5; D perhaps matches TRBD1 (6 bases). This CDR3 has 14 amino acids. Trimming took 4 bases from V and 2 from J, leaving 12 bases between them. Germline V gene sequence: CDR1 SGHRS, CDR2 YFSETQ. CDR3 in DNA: TGCGCCAGCAGCCGCAGCAGGGGACAAGAGACCCAGTACTTC. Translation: CASSRSRGQETQYF.

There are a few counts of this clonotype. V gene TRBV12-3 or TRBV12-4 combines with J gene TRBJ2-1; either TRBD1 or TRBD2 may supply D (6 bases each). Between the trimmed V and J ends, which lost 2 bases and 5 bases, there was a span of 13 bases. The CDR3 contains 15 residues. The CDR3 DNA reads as TGTGCCAGCAGTTTAACGGGGGCCCTCCACAATGAGCAGTTCTTC. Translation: CASSLTGALHNEQFF.

DNA of the CDR3: TGTGCCAGCAGTTTGTTACGGAACACTGAAGCTTTCTTT. Encoded protein: CASSLLRNTEAFF. The chain recombines TRBV28 with TRBJ1-1; D ambiguous. V lost 3 bases and J lost 1, with 6 bases in between. This CDR3 spans 13 amino acids. Germline CDR1 is MDHEN and CDR2 is SYDVKM.

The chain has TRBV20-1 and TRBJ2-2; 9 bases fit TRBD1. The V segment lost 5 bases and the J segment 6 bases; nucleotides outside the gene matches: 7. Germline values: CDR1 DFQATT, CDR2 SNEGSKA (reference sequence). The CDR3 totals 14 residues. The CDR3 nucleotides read TGCAGTGCTCCGACAGGGGGAAACGCCGGGGAGCTGTTTTTT. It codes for CSAPTGGNAGELFF.

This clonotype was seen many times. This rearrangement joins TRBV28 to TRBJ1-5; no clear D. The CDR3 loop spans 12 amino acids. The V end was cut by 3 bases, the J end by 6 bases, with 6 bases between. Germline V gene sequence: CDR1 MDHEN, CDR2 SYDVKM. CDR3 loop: CASSFRSQPQHF. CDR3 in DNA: TGTGCCAGCAGTTTCAGGAGTCAGCCCCAGCATTTT.

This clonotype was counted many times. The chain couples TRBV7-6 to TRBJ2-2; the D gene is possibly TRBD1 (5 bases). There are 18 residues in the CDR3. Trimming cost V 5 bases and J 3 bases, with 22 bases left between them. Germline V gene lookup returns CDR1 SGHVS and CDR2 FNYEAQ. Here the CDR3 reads CASSRTTVPFLYTGELFF. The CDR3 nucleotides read TGTGCCAGCAGCCGGACAACAGTGCCCTTTCTATACACCGGGGAGCTGTTTTTT.

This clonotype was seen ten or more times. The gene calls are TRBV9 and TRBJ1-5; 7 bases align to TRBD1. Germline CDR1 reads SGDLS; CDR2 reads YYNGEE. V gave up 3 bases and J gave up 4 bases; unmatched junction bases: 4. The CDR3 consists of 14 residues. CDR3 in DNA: TGTGCCAGCAGCGGACAGGGTTTAAATCAGCCCCAGCATTTT. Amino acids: CASSGQGLNQPQHF.

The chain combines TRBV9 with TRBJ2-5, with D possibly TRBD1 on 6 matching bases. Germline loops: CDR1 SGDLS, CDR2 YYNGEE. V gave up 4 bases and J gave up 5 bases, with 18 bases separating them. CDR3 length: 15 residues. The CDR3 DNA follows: TGTGCCAGCAGCCCACGAACAGGGTTGGGGGAGACCCAGTACTTC. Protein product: CASSPRTGLGETQYF.

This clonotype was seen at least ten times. This CDR3 reads CASSFSGTVGEKLFF. In DNA form, the CDR3 reads TGTGCCAGCAGCTTCTCCGGGACAGTGGGTGAAAAACTGTTTTTT. V and J are TRBV12-3 or TRBV12-4 and TRBJ1-4, with TRBD1 identical over 7 bases. V trimming: 6 bases; J trimming: 7 bases; junction bases outside the gene matches: 11. The CDR3 has 15 residues.

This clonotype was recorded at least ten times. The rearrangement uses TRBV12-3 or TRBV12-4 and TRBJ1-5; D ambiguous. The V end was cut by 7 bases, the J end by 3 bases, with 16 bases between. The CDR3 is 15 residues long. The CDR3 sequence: CASTTTGRINQPQHF. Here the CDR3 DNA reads TGTGCCAGCACCACAACCGGACGGATCAATCAGCCCCAGCATTTT.

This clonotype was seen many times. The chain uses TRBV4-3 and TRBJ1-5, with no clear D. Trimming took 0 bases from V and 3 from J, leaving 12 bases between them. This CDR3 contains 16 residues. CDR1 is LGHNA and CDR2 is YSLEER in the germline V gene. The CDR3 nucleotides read TGCGCCAGCAGCCAAGAACCCGACGGCCACAATCAGCCCCAGCATTTT. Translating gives CASSQEPDGHNQPQHF.

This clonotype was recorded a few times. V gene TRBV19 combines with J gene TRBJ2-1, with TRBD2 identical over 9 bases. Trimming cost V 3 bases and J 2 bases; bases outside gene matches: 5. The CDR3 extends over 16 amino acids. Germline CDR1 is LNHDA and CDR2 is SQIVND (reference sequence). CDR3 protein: CASSIERGAPYNEQFF. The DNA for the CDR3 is TGTGCCAGTAGTATCGAGCGGGGGGCCCCCTACAATGAGCAGTTCTTC.

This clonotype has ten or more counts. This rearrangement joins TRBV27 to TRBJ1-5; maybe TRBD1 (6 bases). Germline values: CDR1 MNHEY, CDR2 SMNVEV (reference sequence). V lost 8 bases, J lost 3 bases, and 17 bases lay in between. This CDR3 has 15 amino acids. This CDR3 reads CASAEGQINNQPQHF. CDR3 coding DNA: TGTGCCAGCGCAGAGGGACAAATTAACAATCAGCCCCAGCATTTT.

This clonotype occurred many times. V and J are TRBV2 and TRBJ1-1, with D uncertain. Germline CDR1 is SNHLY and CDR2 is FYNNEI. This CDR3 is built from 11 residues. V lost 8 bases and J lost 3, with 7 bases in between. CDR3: CASWVDTEAFF. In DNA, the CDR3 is TGTGCCAGCTGGGTGGACACTGAAGCTTTCTTT.

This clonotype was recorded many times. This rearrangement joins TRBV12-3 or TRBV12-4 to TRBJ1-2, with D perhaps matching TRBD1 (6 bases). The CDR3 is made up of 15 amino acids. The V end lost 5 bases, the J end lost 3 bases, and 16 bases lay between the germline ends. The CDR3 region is CASSPTGREYYGYTF. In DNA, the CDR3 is TGTGCCAGCAGTCCAACAGGGAGGGAATACTATGGCTACACCTTC.

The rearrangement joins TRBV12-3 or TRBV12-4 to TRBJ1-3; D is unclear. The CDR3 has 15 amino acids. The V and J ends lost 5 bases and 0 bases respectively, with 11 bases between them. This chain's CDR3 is CASSPDGISGNTIYF. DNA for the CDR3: TGTGCCAGCAGTCCCGACGGGATCTCTGGAAACACCATATATTTT.

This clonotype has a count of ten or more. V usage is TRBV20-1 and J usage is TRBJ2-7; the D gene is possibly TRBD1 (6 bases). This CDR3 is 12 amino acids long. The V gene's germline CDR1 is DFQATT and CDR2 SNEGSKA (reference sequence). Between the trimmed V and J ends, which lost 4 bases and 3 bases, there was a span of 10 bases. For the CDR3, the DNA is TGCAGTGCTATGGACAGAGTCTACGAGCAGTACTTC. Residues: CSAMDRVYEQYF.

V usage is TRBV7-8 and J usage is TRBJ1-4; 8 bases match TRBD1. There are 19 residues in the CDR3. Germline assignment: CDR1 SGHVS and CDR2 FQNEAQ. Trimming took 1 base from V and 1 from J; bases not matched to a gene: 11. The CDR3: CASSLVPHPRGQTNEKLFF. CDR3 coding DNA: TGTGCCAGCAGCTTAGTACCCCATCCCAGGGGGCAAACTAATGAAAAACTGTTTTTT.

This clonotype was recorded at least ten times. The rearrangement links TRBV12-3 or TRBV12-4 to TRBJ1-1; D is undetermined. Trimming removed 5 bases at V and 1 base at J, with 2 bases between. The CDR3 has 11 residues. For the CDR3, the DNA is TGTGCCAGCAGTAGGAACACTGAAGCTTTCTTT. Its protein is CASSRNTEAFF.

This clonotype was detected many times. The CDR3 sequence is CASSFPGSSYEQYF. The CDR3 coding sequence is TGTGCCAGCAGTTTTCCGGGGAGCTCCTACGAGCAGTACTTC. The rearrangement links TRBV28 to TRBJ2-7; TRBD2 is a possible D gene (5 bases). Germline loops: CDR1 MDHEN, CDR2 SYDVKM. The length of the CDR3 is 14 residues. V lost 3 bases to trimming and J lost 0 bases, with 9 bases between them.

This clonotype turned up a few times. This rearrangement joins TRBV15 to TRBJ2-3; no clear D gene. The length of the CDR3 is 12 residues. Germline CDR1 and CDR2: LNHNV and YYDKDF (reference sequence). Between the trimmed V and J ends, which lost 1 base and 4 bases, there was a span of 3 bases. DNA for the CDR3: TGTGCCACCAGCAGAGCGGCAGATACGCAGTATTTT. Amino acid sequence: CATSRAADTQYF.

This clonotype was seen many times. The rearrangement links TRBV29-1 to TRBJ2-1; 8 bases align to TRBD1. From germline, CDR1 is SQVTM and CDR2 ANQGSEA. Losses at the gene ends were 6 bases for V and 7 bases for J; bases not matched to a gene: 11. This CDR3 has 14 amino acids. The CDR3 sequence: CSVRGRGPFNEQFF. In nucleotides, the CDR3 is TGCAGCGTCCGCGGCAGGGGGCCCTTTAATGAGCAGTTCTTC.

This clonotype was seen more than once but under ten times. The CDR3 DNA is TGTGCCAGCAGCCCGGGGCCTTCCAACGTTTACGAGCAGTACTTC. This gives the protein CASSPGPSNVYEQYF. The chain links TRBV5-5 to TRBJ2-7; D possibly uses TRBD1 or TRBD2 (5 bases each). The CDR3 has 15 amino acids. Germline V gives CDR1 SGHKS, CDR2 YYEKEE (reference sequence). V was shortened by 4 bases and J by 4 bases, with 18 bases between the two germline ends. The full variable domain, its missing parts supplied by reference TRBV5-5 and TRBJ2-7, is DAGVTQSPTHLIKTRGQQVTLRCSPISGHKSVSWYQQVLGQGPQFIFQYYEKEERGRGNFPDRFSARQFPNYSSELNVNALLLGDSALYLCASSPGPSNVYEQYFGPGTRLTVT.

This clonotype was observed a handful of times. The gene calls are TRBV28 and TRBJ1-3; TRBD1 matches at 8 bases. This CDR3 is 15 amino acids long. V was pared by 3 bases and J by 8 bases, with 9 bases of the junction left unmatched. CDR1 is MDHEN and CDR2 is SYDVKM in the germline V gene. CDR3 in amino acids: CASSFGTGLRDTIYF. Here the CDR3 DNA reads TGTGCCAGCAGTTTTGGGACAGGCTTAAGGGACACCATATATTTT.